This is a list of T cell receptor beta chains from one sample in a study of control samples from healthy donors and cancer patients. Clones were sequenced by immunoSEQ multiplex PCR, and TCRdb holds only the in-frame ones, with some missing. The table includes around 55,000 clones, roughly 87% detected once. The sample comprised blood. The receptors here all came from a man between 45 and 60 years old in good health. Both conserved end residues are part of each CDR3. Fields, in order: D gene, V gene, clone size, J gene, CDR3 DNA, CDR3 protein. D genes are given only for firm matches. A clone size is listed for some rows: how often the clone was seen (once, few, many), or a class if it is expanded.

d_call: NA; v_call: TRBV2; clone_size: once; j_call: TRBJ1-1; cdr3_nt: TGTGCCAGCAGTGACCAGGGGCCCTCAGCTTTCTTT; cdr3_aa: CASSDQGPSAFF
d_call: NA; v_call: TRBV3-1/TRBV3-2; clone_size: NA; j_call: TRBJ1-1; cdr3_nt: TGTGCCAGCAGCCAAGGAAGGGGACTACCCACTGAAGCTTTCTTT; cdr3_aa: CASSQGRGLPTEAFF
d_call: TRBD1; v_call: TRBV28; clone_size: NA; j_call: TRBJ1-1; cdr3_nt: TGTGCCAGCAGACTTACAGGGGGCGACCCTGAAGCTTTCTTT; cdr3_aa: CASRLTGGDPEAFF
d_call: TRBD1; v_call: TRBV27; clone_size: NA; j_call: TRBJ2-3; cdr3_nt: TGTGCCAGCAGTTTTGGGTCAGGGGGCGGGGATACGCAGTATTTT; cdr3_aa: CASSFGSGGGDTQYF
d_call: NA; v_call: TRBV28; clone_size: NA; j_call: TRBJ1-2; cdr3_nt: TGTGCCAGCAGCTTCCCCAACTATGGCTACACCTTC; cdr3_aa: CASSFPNYGYTF
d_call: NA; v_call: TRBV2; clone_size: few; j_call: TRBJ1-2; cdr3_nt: TGTGCCAGCAGTGTCAGGGGTTCCTATGGCTACACCTTC; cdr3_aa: CASSVRGSYGYTF
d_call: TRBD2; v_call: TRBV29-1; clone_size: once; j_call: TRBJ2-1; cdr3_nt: TGCAGCGTCTATAAGGGTGGGGGAGGGCCTGATGAGCAGTTCTTC; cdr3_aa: CSVYKGGGGPDEQFF
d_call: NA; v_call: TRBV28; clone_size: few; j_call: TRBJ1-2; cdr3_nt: TGTGCCAGCAAATGGACTAACAGGGACGATGGCTACACCTTC; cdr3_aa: CASKWTNRDDGYTF
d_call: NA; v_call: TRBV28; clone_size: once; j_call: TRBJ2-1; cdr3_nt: TGTGCCAGCACGGAGATGAAACGGCCTTACAATGAGCAGTTCTTC; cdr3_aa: CASTEMKRPYNEQFF
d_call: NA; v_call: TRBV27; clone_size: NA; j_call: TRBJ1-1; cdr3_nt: TGTGCCAGCAGTTTAGGGACCCCTAGGACTGAAGCTTTCTTT; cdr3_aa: CASSLGTPRTEAFF
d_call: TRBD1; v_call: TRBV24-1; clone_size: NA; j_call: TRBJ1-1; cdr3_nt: TGTGCCACCAGTCGAGGGGGCGGCGAAGCTTTCTTT; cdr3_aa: CATSRGGGEAFF
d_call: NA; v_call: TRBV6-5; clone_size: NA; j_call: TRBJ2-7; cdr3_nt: TGTGCCAGCAGTTACAGGTTCACCTACGAGCAGTACTTC; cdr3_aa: CASSYRFTYEQYF
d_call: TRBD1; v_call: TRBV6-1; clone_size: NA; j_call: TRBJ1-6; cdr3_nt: TGTGCCAGCAGTGCAAGGGGGGACAGGCCCTTGAGGGATTCACCCCTCCACTTT; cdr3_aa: CASSARGDRPLRDSPLHF
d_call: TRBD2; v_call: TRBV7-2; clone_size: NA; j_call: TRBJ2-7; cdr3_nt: TGTGCCAGCAGCTTTACCGGGACTAGCGGCTACGAGCAGTACTTC; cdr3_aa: CASSFTGTSGYEQYF
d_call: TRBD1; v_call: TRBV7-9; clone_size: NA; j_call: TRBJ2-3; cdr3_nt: TGTGCCAGCAGCCTACCGGGACAGTCTTCAGATACGCAGTATTTT; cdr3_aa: CASSLPGQSSDTQYF
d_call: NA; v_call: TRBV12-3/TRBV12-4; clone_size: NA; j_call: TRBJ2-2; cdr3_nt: TGTGCCAGCAGGCAGGGGGGCGGGGAGCTGTTTTTT; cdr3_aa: CASRQGGGELFF
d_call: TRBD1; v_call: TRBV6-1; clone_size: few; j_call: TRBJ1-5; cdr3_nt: TGTGCCAGCAGTGAAACGGGACAGGGCCCTTACCAGCCCCAGCATTTT; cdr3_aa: CASSETGQGPYQPQHF
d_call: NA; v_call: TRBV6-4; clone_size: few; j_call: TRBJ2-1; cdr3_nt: TGTGCCAGCAGTGCACAGGGTTCCGAAGCCTACAATGAGCAGTTCTTC; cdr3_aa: CASSAQGSEAYNEQFF
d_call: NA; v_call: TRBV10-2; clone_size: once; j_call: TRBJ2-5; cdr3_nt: TGCGCCAGCAGCCCCAACACAGGAGAGACCCAGTACTTC; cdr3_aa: CASSPNTGETQYF
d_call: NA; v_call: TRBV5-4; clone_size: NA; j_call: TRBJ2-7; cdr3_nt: TGTGCCAGCAGCCACCCTAGCTCCTACGAGCAGTACTTC; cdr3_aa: CASSHPSSYEQYF
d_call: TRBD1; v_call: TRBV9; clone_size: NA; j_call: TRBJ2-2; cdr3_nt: TGTGCCAGCAGCGTAGACGGCAGGGGGCCAACCGGGGAGCTGTTTTTT; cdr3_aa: CASSVDGRGPTGELFF
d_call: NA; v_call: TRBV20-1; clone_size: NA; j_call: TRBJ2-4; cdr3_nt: TGCAGTGCTAGAGATGAAAACATTCAGTACTTC; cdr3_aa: CSARDENIQYF
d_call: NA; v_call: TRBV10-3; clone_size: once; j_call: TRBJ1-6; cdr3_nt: TGTGCCATCAGGGCGGAGTATAATTCACCCCTCCACTTT; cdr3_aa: CAIRAEYNSPLHF
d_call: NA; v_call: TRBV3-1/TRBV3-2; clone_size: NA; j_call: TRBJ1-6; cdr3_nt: TGTGCCAGCAGCCCCGCGGGCAGCTCCTATAATTCACCCCTCCACTTT; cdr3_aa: CASSPAGSSYNSPLHF
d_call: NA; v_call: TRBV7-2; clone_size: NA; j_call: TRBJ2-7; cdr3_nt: TGTGCCAGCAGCTTAACAGCCGCCTACGAGCAGTACTTC; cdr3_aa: CASSLTAAYEQYF
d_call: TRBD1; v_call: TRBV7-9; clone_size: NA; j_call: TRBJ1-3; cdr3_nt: TGTGCCAGCAGCTCGGACAGGGTTGGAGGAAACACCATATATTTT; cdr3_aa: CASSSDRVGGNTIYF
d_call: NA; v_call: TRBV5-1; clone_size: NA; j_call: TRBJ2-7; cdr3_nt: TGCGCCAGCAGCTTGGCCCCTGGTTCCTACGAGCAGTACTTC; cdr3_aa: CASSLAPGSYEQYF
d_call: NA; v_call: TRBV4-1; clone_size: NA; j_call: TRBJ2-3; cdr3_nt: TGCGCCAGCAGCCAAGAAGGGGTGACCCCAGATACGCAGTATTTT; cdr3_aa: CASSQEGVTPDTQYF
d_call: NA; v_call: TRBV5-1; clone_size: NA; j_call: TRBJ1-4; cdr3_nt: TGCGCCAGCAGCTCAGAGGGGGCAACTAATGAAAAACTGTTTTTT; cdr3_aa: CASSSEGATNEKLFF
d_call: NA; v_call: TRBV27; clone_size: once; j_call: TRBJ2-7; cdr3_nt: TGTGCCAGCAGTTTATCCTTATTGGTTCCCTACGAGCAGTACTTC; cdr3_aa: CASSLSLLVPYEQYF
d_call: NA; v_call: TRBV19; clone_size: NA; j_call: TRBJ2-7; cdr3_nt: TGTGCCACCAAAGGGGGGCTTGAGCAGTACTTC; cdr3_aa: CATKGGLEQYF